This entry concerns a single T cell receptor beta chain. The antigen remains undetermined. Through a sample-barcoded 5' primer and a J-beta primer mix, a second PCR was run for roughly 6 to 11 cycles. The template-switch adaptor was a 5' adaptor with 12 random nucleotides. It tagged each cDNA molecule. TCRdb called the 5' RACE reads again in MiXCR, with one record for every CDR3 protein. The table includes about 510,000 distinct CDR3 sequences, 25% to 35% detected once. These data are taken from a study of blood T cells in healthy people across ages. Study-wide findings and caveats: It was not known whether donors were CMV positive (a possible confounder of expanded clonotype changes). Getting older went along with TCR beta diversity per million T cells dropping roughly linearly.

These data also featured in a second study, about T cells of mothers and their children.

Sequenced material: blood. This receptor was identified in a boy aged 2 to 10 in good health.

The CDR3 nucleotides are TGTGCCAGCAGTTTAGTAGCGCAAACCTACAATGAGCAGTTCTTC. Amino acids: CASSLVAQTYNEQFF. V and J are TRBV6-2 or TRBV6-3 and TRBJ2-1; tentative D call: TRBD2 (5 bases). This CDR3 has 15 amino acids. V dropped 4 bases and J dropped 2 bases, with 12 bases sitting between them. The germline V gene has CDR1 MNHEY and CDR2 SVGEGT.